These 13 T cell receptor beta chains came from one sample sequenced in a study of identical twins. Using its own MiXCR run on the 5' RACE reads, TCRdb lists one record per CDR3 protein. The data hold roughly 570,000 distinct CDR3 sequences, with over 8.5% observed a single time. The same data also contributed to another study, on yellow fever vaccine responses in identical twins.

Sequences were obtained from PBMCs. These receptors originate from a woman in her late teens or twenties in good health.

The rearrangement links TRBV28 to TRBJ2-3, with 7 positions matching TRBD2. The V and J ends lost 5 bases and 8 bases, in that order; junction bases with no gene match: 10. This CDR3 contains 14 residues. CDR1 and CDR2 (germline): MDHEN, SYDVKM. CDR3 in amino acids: CASSRASGAVTQYF. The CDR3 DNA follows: TGTGCCAGCAGTCGGGCAAGCGGGGCTGTTACGCAGTATTTT. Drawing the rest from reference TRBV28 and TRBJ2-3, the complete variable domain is DVKVTQSSRYLVKRTGEKVFLECVQDMDHENMFWYRQDPGLGLRLIYFSYDVKMKEKGDIPEGYSVSREKKERFSLILESASTNQTSMYLCASSRASGAVTQYFGPGTRLTVL.

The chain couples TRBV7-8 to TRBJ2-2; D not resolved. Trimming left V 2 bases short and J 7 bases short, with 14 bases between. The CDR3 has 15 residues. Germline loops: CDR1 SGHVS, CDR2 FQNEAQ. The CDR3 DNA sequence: TGTGCCAGCAGCTTACAGGTGGCCATTGGCGGGGAGCTGTTTTTT. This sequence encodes CASSLQVAIGGELFF.

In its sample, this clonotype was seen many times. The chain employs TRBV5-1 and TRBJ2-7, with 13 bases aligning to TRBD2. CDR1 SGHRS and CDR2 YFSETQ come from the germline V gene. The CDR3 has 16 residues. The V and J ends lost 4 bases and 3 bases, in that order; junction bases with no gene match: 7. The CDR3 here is CASSVGGTSGDYEQYF. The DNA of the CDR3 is TGCGCCAGCAGCGTTGGCGGGACTAGCGGGGACTACGAGCAGTACTTC.

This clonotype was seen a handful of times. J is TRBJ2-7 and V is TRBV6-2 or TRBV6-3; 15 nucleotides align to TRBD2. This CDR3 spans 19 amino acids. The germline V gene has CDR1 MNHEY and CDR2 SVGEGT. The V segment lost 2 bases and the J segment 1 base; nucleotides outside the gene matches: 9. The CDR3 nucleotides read TGTGCCAGCAGTTACACCCCGTGGACTAGCGGGAGGGCTTCCTACGAGCAGTACTTC. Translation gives CASSYTPWTSGRASYEQYF.

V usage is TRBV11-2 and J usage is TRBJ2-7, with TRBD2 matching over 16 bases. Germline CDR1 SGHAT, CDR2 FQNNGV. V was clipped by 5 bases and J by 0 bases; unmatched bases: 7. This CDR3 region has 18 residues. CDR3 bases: TGTGCCAGCAGCCCGGGACTAGCGGGAGGGTTAGCCTCCTACGAGCAGTACTTC. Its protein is CASSPGLAGGLASYEQYF.

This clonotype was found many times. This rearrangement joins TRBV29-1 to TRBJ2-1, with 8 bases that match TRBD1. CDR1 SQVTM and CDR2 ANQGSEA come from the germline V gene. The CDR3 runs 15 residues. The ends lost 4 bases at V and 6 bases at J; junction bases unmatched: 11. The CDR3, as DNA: TGCAGCGTTGGAGCCTGGAGACAGGGGATCAATGAGCAGTTCTTC. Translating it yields CSVGAWRQGINEQFF.

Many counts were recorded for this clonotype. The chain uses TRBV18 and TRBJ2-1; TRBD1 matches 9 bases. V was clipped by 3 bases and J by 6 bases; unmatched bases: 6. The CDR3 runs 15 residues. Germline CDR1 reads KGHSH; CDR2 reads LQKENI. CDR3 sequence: CASSPTGTGLNEQFF. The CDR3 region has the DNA TGTGCCAGCTCACCTACAGGGACAGGGCTCAATGAGCAGTTCTTC.

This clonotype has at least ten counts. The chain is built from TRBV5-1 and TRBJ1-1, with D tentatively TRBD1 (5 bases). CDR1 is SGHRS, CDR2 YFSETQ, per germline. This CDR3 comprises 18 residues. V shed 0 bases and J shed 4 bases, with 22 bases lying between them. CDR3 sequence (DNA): TGCGCCAGCAGCTTGGCTTCGACAGCCTCCCAATGGGGCACTGAAGCTTTCTTT. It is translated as CASSLASTASQWGTEAFF.

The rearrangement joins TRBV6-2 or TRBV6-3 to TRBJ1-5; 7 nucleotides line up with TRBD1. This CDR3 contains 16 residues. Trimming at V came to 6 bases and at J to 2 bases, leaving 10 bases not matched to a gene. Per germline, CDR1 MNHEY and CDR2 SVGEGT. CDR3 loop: CASRTRQGRGNQPQHF. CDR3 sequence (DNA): TGTGCCAGCAGGACCAGACAGGGACGGGGCAATCAGCCCCAGCATTTT.

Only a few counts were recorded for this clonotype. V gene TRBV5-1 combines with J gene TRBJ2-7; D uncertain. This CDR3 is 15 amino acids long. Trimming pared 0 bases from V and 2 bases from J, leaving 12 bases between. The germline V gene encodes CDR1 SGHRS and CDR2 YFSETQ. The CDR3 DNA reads TGCGCCAGCAGCTTGGCCGGGCCCGAGACCTACGAGCAGTACTTC. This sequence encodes CASSLAGPETYEQYF.

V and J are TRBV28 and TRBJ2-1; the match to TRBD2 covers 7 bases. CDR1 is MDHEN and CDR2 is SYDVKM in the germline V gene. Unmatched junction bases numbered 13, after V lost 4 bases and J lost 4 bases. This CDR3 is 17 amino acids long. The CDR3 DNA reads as TGTGCCAGCAGTTCATTAATTCTAGCGGTCTCATACAATGAGCAGTTCTTC. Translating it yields CASSSLILAVSYNEQFF.

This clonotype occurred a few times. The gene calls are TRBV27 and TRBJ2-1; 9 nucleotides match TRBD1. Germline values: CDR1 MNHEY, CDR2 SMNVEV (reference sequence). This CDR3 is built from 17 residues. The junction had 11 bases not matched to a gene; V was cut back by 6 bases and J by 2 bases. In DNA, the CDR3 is TGTGCCAGCAGCACTAGTAAGGGACAGGGTACCTACAATGAGCAGTTCTTC. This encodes CASSTSKGQGTYNEQFF.

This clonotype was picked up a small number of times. CDR3 sequence reads: CASSYSRTGRTGELFF. DNA for the CDR3: TGTGCCAGCAGTTACTCGAGAACAGGGAGGACCGGGGAGCTGTTTTTT. This chain links TRBV6-5 with TRBJ2-2; D tentatively fits TRBD1 or TRBD2 (6 bases each). Trimming left V 0 bases short and J 5 bases short, with 13 bases between. CDR1 is MNHEY and CDR2 is SVGAGI in the germline V gene. CDR3 length: 16 residues.